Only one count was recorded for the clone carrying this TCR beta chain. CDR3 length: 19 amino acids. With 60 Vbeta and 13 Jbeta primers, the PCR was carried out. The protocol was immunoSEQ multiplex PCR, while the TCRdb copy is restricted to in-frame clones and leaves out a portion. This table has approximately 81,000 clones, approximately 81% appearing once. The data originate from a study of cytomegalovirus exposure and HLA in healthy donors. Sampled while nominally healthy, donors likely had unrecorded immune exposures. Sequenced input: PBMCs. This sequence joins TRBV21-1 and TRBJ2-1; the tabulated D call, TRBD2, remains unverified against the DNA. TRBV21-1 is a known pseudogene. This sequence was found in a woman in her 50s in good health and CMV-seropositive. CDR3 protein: CASSKEGLTSVSSYNEQFF. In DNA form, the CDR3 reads TGTGCCAGCAGCAAAGAGGGCCTAACTAGCGTTAGCTCCTACAATGAGCAGTTCTTC.